In this sample, the clone carrying this T cell receptor beta chain turned up a few times. Its cognate antigen is unknown. CDR3 length: 14 residues. Trimming cost V 10 bases and J 2 bases, with 16 bases left between them. Germline V gene sequence: CDR1 ENHRY, CDR2 SYGVKD. The sample is drawn from a study of identical twins. General study points: Reduced insertions were recorded for abundant cord blood beta clonotypes, with no such pattern in memory repertoires. The study reached conclusions through statistical analysis that was cross-sectional, not following the same donors.

Each cDNA held unique molecular identifiers, and template switching gave it a universal primer site. MiXCR, applied by TCRdb to the 5' RACE reads, yields one record per CDR3 protein. The sample gives fewer than 900,000 distinct CDR3 sequences, 15% to 20% of which show up once; approximately 14% is in the top ten. Every one of the donors was a healthy Caucasian. These sequences were also reported in another study, on T cells expressing NK-cell markers.

The clonotype was recovered from a woman aged 18-29 years in good health. The chain couples TRBV10-3 to TRBJ2-3, with a weak D call TRBD2 (5 bases). The sequenced sample was PBMCs. In DNA form, the CDR3 reads TGTGCCACCACCCAGGAGGTGGCCACAGATACGCAGTATTTT. Translated, it gives CATTQEVATDTQYF.